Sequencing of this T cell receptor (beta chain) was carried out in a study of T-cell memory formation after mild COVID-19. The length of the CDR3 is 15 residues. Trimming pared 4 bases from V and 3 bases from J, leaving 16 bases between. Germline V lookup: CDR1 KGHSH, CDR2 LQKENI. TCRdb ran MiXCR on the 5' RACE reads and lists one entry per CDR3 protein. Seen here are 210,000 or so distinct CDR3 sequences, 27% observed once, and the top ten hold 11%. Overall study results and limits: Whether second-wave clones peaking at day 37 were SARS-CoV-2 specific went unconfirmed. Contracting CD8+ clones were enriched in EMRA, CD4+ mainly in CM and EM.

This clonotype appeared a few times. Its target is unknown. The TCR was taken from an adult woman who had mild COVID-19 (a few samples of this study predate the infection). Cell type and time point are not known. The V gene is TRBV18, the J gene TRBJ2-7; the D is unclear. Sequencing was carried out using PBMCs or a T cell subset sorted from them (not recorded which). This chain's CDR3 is CASSLAGSLNYEQYF. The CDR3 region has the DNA TGTGCCAGCTCACTGGCTGGGTCTCTAAACTACGAGCAGTACTTC.